This T cell receptor beta chain was observed in a study of blood T cell repertoires in COVID-19. Study-wide context: Sites across the United States, Italy and Spain contributed samples from acute and convalescent COVID-19.

The CDR3 runs 16 residues. Germline values: CDR1 SGHVS, CDR2 FNYEAQ. The V gene end was trimmed by 6 bases and the J gene end by 5 bases; junction bases not matched to a gene: 10. In the original processing: The authors estimated nucleated cell counts from reference gene primer amplification. Data came from immunoSEQ multiplex PCR; TCRdb stores just in-frame clones and leaves some out. That table furnishes V, J and clone size, whereas the DNA furnished D and trimming. This table has some 170,000 clones, 65% to 85% appearing once. The chain uses TRBV7-6 and TRBJ2-2; 9 bases fit TRBD1. Sequencing used PBMCs or T cells enriched from blood (not recorded which). The receptor's source is a man between 40 and 49 years old who had recovered from COVID-19. The CDR3 loop is CASRAPGTGLTGELFF. CDR3 coding DNA: TGTGCCAGCAGGGCCCCCGGGACAGGGTTGACCGGGGAGCTGTTTTTT. Filled out from reference TRBV7-6 and TRBJ2-2, the complete variable domain reads GAGVSQSPRYKVTKRGQDVALRCDPISGHVSLYWYRQALGQGPEFLTYFNYEAQQDKSGLPNDRFSAERPEGSISTLTIQRTEQRDSAMYRCASRAPGTGLTGELFFGEGSRLTVL.